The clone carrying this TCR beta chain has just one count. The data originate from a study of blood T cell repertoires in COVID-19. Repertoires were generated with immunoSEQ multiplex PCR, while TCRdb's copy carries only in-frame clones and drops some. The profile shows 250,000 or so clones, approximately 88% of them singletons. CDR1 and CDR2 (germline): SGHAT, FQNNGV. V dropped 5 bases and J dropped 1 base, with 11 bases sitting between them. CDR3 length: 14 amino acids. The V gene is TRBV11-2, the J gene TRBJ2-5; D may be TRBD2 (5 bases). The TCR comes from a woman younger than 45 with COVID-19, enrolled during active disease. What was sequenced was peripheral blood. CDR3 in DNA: TGTGCCAGCAGCCGGCCGGGAAGCCAAGAGACCCAGTACTTC. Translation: CASSRPGSQETQYF.